Sequencing of this T cell receptor beta chain was carried out in a study of T cell changes during pregnancy in multiple sclerosis. Unmatched junction bases numbered 9, after V lost 1 base and J lost 1 base. CDR3 length: 17 residues. The germline V gene has CDR1 LNHDA and CDR2 SQIVND (reference sequence). Profiling relied on immunoSEQ multiplex PCR, and the TCRdb table lists in-frame clones only, not all of them. The sample comprises 65,000 to 95,000 clones, 93% of which are singletons, and 2% to 3% rests with the top ten. The sample in question was peripheral blood, obtained after pregnancy. The clonotype was recovered from a female donor in good health, enrolled as a control in a pregnancy study. This rearrangement joins TRBV19 to TRBJ1-1; TRBD1 aligns across 7 bases. CDR3 bases: TGTGCCAGTAGTATAGGCCGACAGGGCAGGAGGAACACTGAAGCTTTCTTT. Its protein product is CASSIGRQGRRNTEAFF. The variable domain in full, completed from reference TRBV19 and TRBJ1-1, reads DGGITQSPKYLFRKEGQNVTLSCEQNLNHDAMYWYRQDPGQGLRLIYYSQIVNDFQKGDIAEGYSVSREKKESFPLTVTSAQKNPTAFYLCASSIGRQGRRNTEAFFGQGTRLTVV.